The clone carrying this T cell receptor (beta chain) came up many times. Its target is not known. In germline, CDR1 is SGHKS, CDR2 YYEKEE (reference sequence). Trimming took 4 bases from V and 4 from J; bases not matched to a gene: 7. This CDR3 is built from 16 residues. This sample was included in a study of T-cell reconstitution after alpha-beta-depleted transplantation in children. Study results and limitations: Expanded graft clones, several hundred of them, were reportedly the source of alpha-beta T cells about two months after transplant. Newly made T cells mostly supplied T-cell counts and diversity one year after transplant.

Preparation of the TCRbeta library involved a method that used unique molecular identifiers. Each CDR3 protein gets one entry after TCRdb re-called the PCR reads with MiXCR. Of around 52,000 distinct CDR3 sequences in the sample, 5% to 6.5% were seen once. Here the sequenced sample was PBMCs, mostly from graft donor cells, taken 60 days after TCRalphabeta/CD19-depleted stem cell transplant. The chain couples TRBV5-5 to TRBJ2-3; 12 positions match TRBD1. The clonotype originates from a female patient aged 2-9 years who had a stem cell transplant for aplastic anemia, so the T cells may come from the graft donor. The DNA of the CDR3 is TGTGCCAGCAGCGGCGGGGACAGGGGGCGCTCAGATACGCAGTATTTT. As protein: CASSGGDRGRSDTQYF.